This TCR beta chain was obtained from a study of T cells in Graves' hyperthyroidism and ophthalmopathy. Disease duration was under 3 months in the ophthalmopathy patients, who also had a Clinical Activity Score of at least 3 and a NOSPECS grade of at least 4. From RNA transcripts, TCR beta CDR3 regions were amplified. The HTBI set primed first-round TCR CDR3 RT-PCR. TCRdb fed the multiplex PCR reads into MiXCR, producing one record per CDR3 protein. The sample has 550,000 to 700,000 distinct CDR3 sequences, roughly 14% seen once. The CDR3 totals 16 residues. Germline CDR1 reads DFQATT; CDR2 reads SNEGSKA (reference sequence). The ends lost 3 bases at V and 0 bases at J; junction bases unmatched: 8. This clonotype was found a few times. The antigen is not known. Study-level points and caveats: The model foresaw ophthalmopathy a median about 6.5 months prior to onset. Most clonotypes expanded in the thyroid (above 0.001) were also present in blood.

Sequencing was performed on blood. The genes are TRBV20-1 and TRBJ2-7, with 10 bases matching TRBD2. The source of this sequence is a woman in her thirties or forties with Graves' ophthalmopathy. CDR3 bases: TGCAGTGCTAGTCTAGGACTAGCGGAGAGCTCCTACGAGCAGTACTTC. Translated, it gives CSASLGLAESSYEQYF.